A selection of T cell receptor beta chains follows, all from one sample in a study of identical twins' blood T cells. TCRdb re-analysed the 5' RACE reads in MiXCR, keeping a single row per CDR3 protein. The sample gives a few hundred thousand distinct CDR3 sequences, about 28% of which show up once; 6.1% is in the top ten. Sequences were obtained from PBMCs. The receptors here all came from a woman aged 18 to 55 in good health. The CDR3 runs from the conserved cysteine through the conserved F or W. The D gene is left open where the match is weak.

d_call v_call cdr3_aa
- TRBV20-1 CSARPHNEQFF
- TRBV11-2 CASSLSPGPSNEQFF
- TRBV12-3/TRBV12-4 CASSSGFLSYGYTF
TRBD1 TRBV19 CASSMDLTGEETQYF
- TRBV18 CASSPQGRIEAFF
- TRBV2 CARTDGGNTIYF
TRBD1 TRBV11-2 CASSLSDRGSGAEAFF
- TRBV29-1 CSVEAEHSYEQYF
TRBD1 TRBV19 CASSKPDRSTVYGYTF
TRBD1 TRBV7-9 CASSLDQGAWNEKLFF
- TRBV2 CASRSGRGEAFF
- TRBV27 CASSEGDYYNEQFF
- TRBV18 CASSPQGSNALHF
- TRBV2 CASSLKGEQPQHF
TRBD1 TRBV14 CASSRTGVHEQYF
TRBD1 TRBV5-1 CASSYRGLEEKLFF
TRBD1 TRBV9 CASSQTGYGTGELFF
TRBD1 TRBV2 CASRGTVYGYTF
- TRBV6-1 CASRRGAVANTEAFF
- TRBV2 CASRVGHDEQYF
TRBD1 TRBV5-6 CASSLEGAGNQPQHF
- TRBV25-1 CASSEYPSGSEAFF
TRBD1 TRBV20-1 CSARAGTGGSGYTF
- TRBV9 CASSVGEWDQPQHF
- TRBV28 CASRQPGRNYKFNEQFF
- TRBV20-1 CSAPVTGNTEAFF